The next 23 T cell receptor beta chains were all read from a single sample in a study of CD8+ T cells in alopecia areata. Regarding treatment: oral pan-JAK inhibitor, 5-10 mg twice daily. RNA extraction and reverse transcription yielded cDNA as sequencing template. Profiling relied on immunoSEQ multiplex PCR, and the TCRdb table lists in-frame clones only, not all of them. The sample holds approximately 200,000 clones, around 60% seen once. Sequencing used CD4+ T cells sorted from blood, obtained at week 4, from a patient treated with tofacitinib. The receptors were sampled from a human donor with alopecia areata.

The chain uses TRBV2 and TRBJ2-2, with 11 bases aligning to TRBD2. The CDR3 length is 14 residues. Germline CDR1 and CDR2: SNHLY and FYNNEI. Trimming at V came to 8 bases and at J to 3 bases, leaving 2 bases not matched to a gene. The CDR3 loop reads CASLSGRDTGELFF. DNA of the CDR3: TGTGCCAGCCTTAGCGGGAGGGACACCGGGGAGCTGTTTTTT.

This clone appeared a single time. CDR3 nucleotide sequence: TGTGCCAGCAGCGAGGGACTAGCGGGCTTCTACGAGCAGTACTTC. Protein product: CASSEGLAGFYEQYF. This chain joins TRBV7-2 and TRBJ2-7, with TRBD2 matching over 12 bases. The ends lost 5 bases at V and 3 bases at J; junction bases unmatched: 5. The CDR3 consists of 15 residues. Germline V gives CDR1 SGHTA, CDR2 FQGNSA.

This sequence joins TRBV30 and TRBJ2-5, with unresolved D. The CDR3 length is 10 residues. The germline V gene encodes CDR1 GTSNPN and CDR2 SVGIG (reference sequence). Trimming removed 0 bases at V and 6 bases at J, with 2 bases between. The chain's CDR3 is CAWSVQTQYF. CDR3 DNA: TGTGCCTGGAGTGTACAGACCCAGTACTTC.

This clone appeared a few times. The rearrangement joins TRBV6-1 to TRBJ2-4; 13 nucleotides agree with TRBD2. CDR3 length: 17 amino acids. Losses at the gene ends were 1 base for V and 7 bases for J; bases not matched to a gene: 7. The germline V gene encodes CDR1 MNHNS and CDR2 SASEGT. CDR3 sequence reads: CASSEGLAGGLRNIQYF. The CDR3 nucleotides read TGTGCCAGCAGTGAAGGACTAGCGGGAGGATTGAGGAACATTCAGTACTTC.

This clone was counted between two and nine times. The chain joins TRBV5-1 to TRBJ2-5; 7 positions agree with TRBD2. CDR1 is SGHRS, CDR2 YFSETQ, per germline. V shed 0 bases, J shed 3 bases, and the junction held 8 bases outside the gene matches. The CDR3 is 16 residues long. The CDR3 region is CASSLVPSGTKETQYF. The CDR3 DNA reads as TGCGCCAGCAGCTTGGTTCCTAGCGGAACTAAAGAGACCCAGTACTTC.

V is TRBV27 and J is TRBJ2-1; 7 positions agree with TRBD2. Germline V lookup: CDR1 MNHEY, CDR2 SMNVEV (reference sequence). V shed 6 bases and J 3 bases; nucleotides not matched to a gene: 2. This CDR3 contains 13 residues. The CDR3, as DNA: TGTGCCAGCAGGGCTAGCGGCTACAATGAGCAGTTCTTC. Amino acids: CASRASGYNEQFF.

The CDR3 spells CASKRGVNTEAFF. In DNA form, the CDR3 reads TGCGCCAGCAAGCGGGGGGTGAACACTGAAGCTTTCTTT. The genes are TRBV5-1 and TRBJ1-1; D possibly corresponds to TRBD1 (5 bases). CDR1 and CDR2 (germline): SGHRS, YFSETQ. The CDR3 consists of 13 residues. V dropped 6 bases and J dropped 0 bases, with 9 bases sitting between them.

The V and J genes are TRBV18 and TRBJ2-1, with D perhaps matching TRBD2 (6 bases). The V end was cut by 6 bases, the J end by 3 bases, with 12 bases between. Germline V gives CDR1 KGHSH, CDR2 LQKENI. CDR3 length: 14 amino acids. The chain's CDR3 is CASSGISGYNEQFF. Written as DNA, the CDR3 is TGTGCCAGCTCGGGGATTAGCGGCTACAATGAGCAGTTCTTC.

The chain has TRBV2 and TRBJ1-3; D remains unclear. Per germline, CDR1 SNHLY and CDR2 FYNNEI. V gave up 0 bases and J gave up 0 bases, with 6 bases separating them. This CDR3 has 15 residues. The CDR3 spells CASSEAWHSGNTIYF. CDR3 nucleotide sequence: TGTGCCAGCAGTGAAGCATGGCACTCTGGAAACACCATATATTTT. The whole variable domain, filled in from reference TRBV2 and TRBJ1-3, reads EPEVTQTPSHQVTQMGQEVILRCVPISNHLYFYWYRQILGQKVEFLVSFYNNEISEKSEIFDDQFSVERPDGSNFTLKIRSTKLEDSAMYFCASSEAWHSGNTIYFGEGSWLTVV.

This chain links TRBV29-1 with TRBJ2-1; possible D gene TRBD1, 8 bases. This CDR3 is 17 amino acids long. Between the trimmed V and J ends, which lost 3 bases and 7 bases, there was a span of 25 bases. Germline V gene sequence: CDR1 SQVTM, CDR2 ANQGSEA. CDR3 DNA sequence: TGCAGCGTTGAGGGGGGGGGCGACAGGGGCAAGAAGAATGAGCAGTTCTTC. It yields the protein CSVEGGGDRGKKNEQFF.

The CDR3 nucleotides read TGCAGCGTGCCACTAGCGGGAGGCCCAGATACGCAGTATTTT. This translates into CSVPLAGGPDTQYF. This rearrangement joins TRBV29-1 to TRBJ2-3, with 12 bases identical to TRBD2. The V gene end was trimmed by 6 bases and the J gene end by 4 bases; junction bases not matched to a gene: 5. In germline, CDR1 is SQVTM, CDR2 ANQGSEA. This CDR3 is built from 14 residues.

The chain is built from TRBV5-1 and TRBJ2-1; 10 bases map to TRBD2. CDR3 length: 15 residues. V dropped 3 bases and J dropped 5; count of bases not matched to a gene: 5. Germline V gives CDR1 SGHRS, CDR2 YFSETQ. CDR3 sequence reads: CASSSGLAAHNEQFF. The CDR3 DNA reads TGCGCCAGCAGCTCCGGACTAGCGGCCCACAATGAGCAGTTCTTC.

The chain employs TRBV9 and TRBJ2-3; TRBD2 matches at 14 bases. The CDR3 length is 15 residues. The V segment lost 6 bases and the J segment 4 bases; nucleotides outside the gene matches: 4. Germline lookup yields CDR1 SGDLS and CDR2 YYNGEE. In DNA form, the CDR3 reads TGTGCCAGCACGGGACTAGCGGGAGTATCAGATACGCAGTATTTT. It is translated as CASTGLAGVSDTQYF.

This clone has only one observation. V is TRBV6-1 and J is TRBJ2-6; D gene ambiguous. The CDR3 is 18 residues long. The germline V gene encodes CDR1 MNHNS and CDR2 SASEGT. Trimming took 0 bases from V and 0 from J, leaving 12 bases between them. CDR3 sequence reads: CASSEALRASSGANVLTF. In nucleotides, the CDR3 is TGTGCCAGCAGTGAAGCCTTACGGGCTTCCTCTGGGGCCAACGTCCTGACTTTC.

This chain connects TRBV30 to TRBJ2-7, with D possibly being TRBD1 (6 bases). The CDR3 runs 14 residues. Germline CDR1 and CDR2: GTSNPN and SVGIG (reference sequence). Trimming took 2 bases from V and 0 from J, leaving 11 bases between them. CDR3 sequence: CAWSRAGDSYEQYF. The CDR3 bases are TGTGCCTGGAGTCGGGCAGGGGACTCCTACGAGCAGTACTTC.

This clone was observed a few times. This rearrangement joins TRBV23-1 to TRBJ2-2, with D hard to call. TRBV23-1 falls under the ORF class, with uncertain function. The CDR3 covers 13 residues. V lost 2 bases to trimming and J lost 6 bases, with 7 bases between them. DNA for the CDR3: TGCGCCAGCAGTCAAGATTACCCCGGGGAGCTGTTTTTT. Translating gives CASSQDYPGELFF.

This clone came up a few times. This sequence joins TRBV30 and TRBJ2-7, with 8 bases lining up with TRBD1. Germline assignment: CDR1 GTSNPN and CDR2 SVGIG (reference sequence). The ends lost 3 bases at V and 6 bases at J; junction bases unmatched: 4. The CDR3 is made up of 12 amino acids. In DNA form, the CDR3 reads TGTGCCTGGAGCGCTGACAGGGGCGAGCAGTACTTC. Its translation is CAWSADRGEQYF. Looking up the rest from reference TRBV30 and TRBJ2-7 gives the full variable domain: SQTIHQWPATLVQPVGSPLSLECTVEGTSNPNLYWYRQAAGRGLQLLFYSVGIGQISSEVPQNLSASRPQDRQFILSSKKLLLSDSGFYLCAWSADRGEQYFGPGTRLTVT.

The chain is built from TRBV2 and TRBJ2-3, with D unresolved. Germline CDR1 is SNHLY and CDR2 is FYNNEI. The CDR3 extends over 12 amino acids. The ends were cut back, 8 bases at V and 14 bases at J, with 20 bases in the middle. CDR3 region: CASRGGPAKVYF. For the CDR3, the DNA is TGTGCCAGCCGAGGTGGTCCCGCGAAGGTGTATTTT.

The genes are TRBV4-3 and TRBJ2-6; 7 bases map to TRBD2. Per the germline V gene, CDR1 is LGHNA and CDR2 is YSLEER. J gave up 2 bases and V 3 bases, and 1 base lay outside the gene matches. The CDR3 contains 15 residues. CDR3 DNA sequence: TGCGCCAGCAGCCATGCGGGAGCTGGGGCCAACGTCCTGACTTTC. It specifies CASSHAGAGANVLTF.

CDR3 sequence: CASRHGTAPNQPQHF. DNA of the CDR3: TGTGCCAGCAGGCATGGGACAGCCCCCAATCAGCCCCAGCATTTT. The chain recombines TRBV6-5 with TRBJ1-5; 7 bases fit TRBD1. The ends lost 6 bases at V and 3 bases at J; junction bases unmatched: 8. In germline, CDR1 is MNHEY, CDR2 SVGAGI. There are 15 residues in the CDR3.

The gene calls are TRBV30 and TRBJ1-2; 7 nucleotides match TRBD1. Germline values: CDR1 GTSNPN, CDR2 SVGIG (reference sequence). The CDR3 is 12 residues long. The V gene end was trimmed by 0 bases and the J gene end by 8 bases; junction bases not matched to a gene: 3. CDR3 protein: CAWSVQGSGYTF. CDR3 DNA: TGTGCCTGGAGTGTACAGGGGAGCGGCTACACCTTC.

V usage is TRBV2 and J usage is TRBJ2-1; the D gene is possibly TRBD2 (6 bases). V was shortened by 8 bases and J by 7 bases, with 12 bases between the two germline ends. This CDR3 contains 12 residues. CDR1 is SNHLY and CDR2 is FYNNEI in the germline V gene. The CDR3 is CASRPRGNEQFF. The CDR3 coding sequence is TGTGCCAGCCGACCACGGGGGAATGAGCAGTTCTTC.

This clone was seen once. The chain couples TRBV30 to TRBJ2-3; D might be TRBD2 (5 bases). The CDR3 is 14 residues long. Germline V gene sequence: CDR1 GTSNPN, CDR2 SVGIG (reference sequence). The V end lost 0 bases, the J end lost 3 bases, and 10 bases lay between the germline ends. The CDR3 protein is CAWSVGSGTDTQYF. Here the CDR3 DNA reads TGTGCCTGGAGTGTTGGGAGTGGGACAGATACGCAGTATTTT.